The present TCR beta chain was sequenced within a study of T cells expressing NK-cell markers (dated by TCRdb to the early 2020s). Background on the whole study: About eight donors provided sorted CD3+CD56+NKG2C+, CD3+CD56+NKG2C- and CD3+CD56-NKG2C+ T-cell subsets, whose TCR beta-chain repertoires were profiled. Of the eight sequenced donors, seven were found to be HCMV-seropositive and one was found to be HCMV-seronegative. Randomly selected healthy volunteers, three men and five women, were used as the eight sequenced donors. The libraries were sequenced on Illumina HiSeq 2000/2500, MiSeq or NextSeq, producing 2 x 150 bp reads. The investigation overall reported the following: Whether the expanded NKG2C-expressing T cell clones were specific for HCMV antigens was left unclear. In more than five donors, the dominant CD3+CD56+NKG2C+ clonotypes were found to rank among the top 10 CD8+ clonotypes and to make up 1.0-7.0% of CD8+ T cells. Those dominant clonotypes were again the most abundant among CD3+CD56-NKG2C+ cells in a few donors, at about 25-65%.

Its CDR3 holds 15 amino acids, cysteine through phenylalanine. No DNA sequence was recorded. CDR1 LGHDT and CDR2 YNNKEL were looked up in the germline V gene (reference sequence). HCMV serostatus was determined by detecting HCMV-specific IgG in serum with a commercial ELISA kit. Peripheral blood mononuclear cells were isolated from blood by Ficoll density gradient centrifugation. Details on this clonotype: What this receptor recognizes is not known.

TCRdb records Illumina HiSeq 2000 as the sequencer. TCR beta cDNA libraries were made by 5'RACE template switching that added a universal primer site and unique molecular identifiers. Priming for cDNA synthesis came from the TCR beta constant segment, and two successive PCR amplification steps followed. Turning to the authors' computational methods: MIGEC was used to demultiplex reads and group the reads by UMI, and MiTCR was used to assemble and quantify clonotypes. To remove erroneous sequences, TCR cDNA sequences were retained only when supported by two or more reads. The tcR package was used for downstream repertoire analysis, and clonotypes were matched between fractions using CDR3 nucleotide sequence together with V segment. Antigen specificity was annotated against VDJdb with VDJmatch, allowing one amino acid substitution in CDR3. Each entry corresponds to one CDR3 protein sequence from reads that TCRdb reprocessed, and DNA is not given. TCRdb's processing, not the study's, gives the V and J calls here. The table for this sample lists fewer than 400,000 distinct CDR3 sequences. Roughly 5.2% of the sample belongs to the ten largest clones.

Sequenced: blood T cells: a sorted CD56 or NKG2C T cell subset, CD4+ or CD8+ T cells, or bulk PBMC T cells (not recorded which). The sequence was obtained from a man aged 18 to 69 in good health. This chain is built from TRBV3-1 and TRBJ2-7; TCRdb designates TRBD1, a call that cannot be tested without DNA. The CDR3 reads CASSPRRGLGYEQYF.